These 10 T cell receptor beta chains were sequenced from one sample in a study of human T cells and chemical hapten exposure. Stated time point: pre-sensitization, week 0. The sample's treatment: therapeutic diphenylcyclopropenone sensitization with weekly scalp DPC. TCRdb itself ran the RACE reads through MiXCR, one entry per CDR3 protein. The sample holds 240,000 or so distinct CDR3 sequences, about 8.6% seen once. Here the sequenced sample was whole blood, taken in connection with sensitization to the hapten diphenylcyclopropenone (DPC). The receptors shown here come from a middle-aged woman with alopecia areata. Some clones in this sample may be carry-over from other donors' samples.

This clonotype was observed many times. The CDR3 loop reads CASSPGQPNQPQHF. The CDR3 DNA is TGTGCCAGCTCCCCGGGACAGCCTAATCAGCCCCAGCATTTT. The chain uses TRBV18 and TRBJ1-5; 7 bases are shared with TRBD1. The CDR3 spans 14 residues. Germline lookup yields CDR1 KGHSH and CDR2 LQKENI. V was clipped by 6 bases and J by 4 bases; unmatched bases: 6.

The chain is built from TRBV10-3 and TRBJ2-5; the D is unclear. The V end lost 0 bases, the J end lost 7 bases, and 12 bases lay between the germline ends. Germline CDR1 reads ENHRY; CDR2 reads SYGVKD. The CDR3 is made up of 14 amino acids. This chain's CDR3 is CAISESGGTGTQYF. Written as DNA, the CDR3 is TGTGCCATCAGTGAGTCGGGCGGAACGGGGACCCAGTACTTC.

The CDR3 coding sequence is TGCAGCGTTGAGGCAGGGACACACTATGGCTACACCTTC. As protein: CSVEAGTHYGYTF. The chain is built from TRBV29-1 and TRBJ1-2; the D gene is possibly TRBD1 (6 bases). The V gene's germline CDR1 is SQVTM and CDR2 ANQGSEA. V was pared by 3 bases and J by 3 bases, with 11 bases between. CDR3 length: 13 residues.

On this clonotype itself: The CDR3 carries no conserved terminal phenylalanine or tryptophan, so it likely arises from a read error. The DNA is left out, because the CDR3 cannot be placed on it with certainty; the CDR3 is given as TCRdb lists it. J is TRBJ2-7 and V is TRBV25-1; the table's D gene call, TRBD1, was not cross checked with the DNA. The germline V gene has CDR1 MGHDK and CDR2 SYGVNS. The CDR3 has 12 residues if both end residues are counted. The CDR3 region is CASSDQQGLFQS.

The chain links TRBV10-3 to TRBJ2-3; 9 bases line up with TRBD2. The ends lost 0 bases at V and 4 bases at J; junction bases unmatched: 2. Germline loops: CDR1 ENHRY, CDR2 SYGVKD. The CDR3 sequence is 15 residues long. This CDR3 is CAISESLAGPDTQYF. CDR3 in DNA: TGTGCCATCAGTGAGTCCCTAGCGGGGCCAGATACGCAGTATTTT.

This sequence joins TRBV28 and TRBJ2-6; D is ambiguous. Trimming removed 8 bases from V and 0 bases from J, with 8 bases in between. CDR3 size: 14 residues. The germline CDR1 and CDR2 sequences are MDHEN and SYDVKM. CDR3 in DNA: TGTGCCAGCTTAGCCACCTCTGGGGCCAACGTCCTGACTTTC. Translating it yields CASLATSGANVLTF.

This clonotype was picked up many times. This chain links TRBV7-9 with TRBJ2-6; 8 bases map to TRBD2. From germline, CDR1 is SEHNR and CDR2 FQNEAQ (reference sequence). The ends lost 5 bases at V and 0 bases at J; junction bases unmatched: 6. This CDR3 is 17 amino acids long. The CDR3 spells CASSPSGQSSGANVLTF. The CDR3 region has the DNA TGTGCCAGCAGCCCTAGCGGGCAGAGCTCTGGGGCCAACGTCCTGACTTTC. The entire variable domain, with the rest obtained from reference TRBV7-9 and TRBJ2-6, is as follows: DTGVSQNPRHKITKRGQNVTFRCDPISEHNRLYWYRQTLGQGPEFLTYFQNEAQLEKSRLLSDRFSAERPKGSFSTLEIQRTEQGDSAMYLCASSPSGQSSGANVLTFGAGSRLTVL.

This clonotype showed up just a few times. The chain recombines TRBV9 with TRBJ2-2, with unresolved D. V lost 2 bases to trimming and J lost 3 bases, with 8 bases between them. Germline V gene sequence: CDR1 SGDLS, CDR2 YYNGEE. The length of the CDR3 is 14 residues. The CDR3 region has the DNA TGTGCCAGCAGCGTGGCCAGCGACACCGGGGAGCTGTTTTTT. It specifies CASSVASDTGELFF.

The V call is TRBV20-1, the J call TRBJ1-4; no firm D call. V shed 4 bases and J shed 5 bases, with 11 bases lying between them. The CDR3 length is 13 residues. CDR1 and CDR2 (germline): DFQATT, SNEGSKA (reference sequence). This CDR3 is CSAILTGNEKLFF. DNA of the CDR3: TGCAGTGCTATTTTGACGGGGAATGAAAAACTGTTTTTT.

This clonotype was seen a handful of times. The chain carries TRBV20-1 and TRBJ1-2, with a possible D match to TRBD1 (5 bases). The CDR3 extends over 13 amino acids. Germline CDR1 reads DFQATT; CDR2 reads SNEGSKA (reference sequence). Trimming shortened V by 5 bases and J by 0 bases, and 10 bases separated the two germline ends. The CDR3 loop reads CSARDHTNYGYTF. The CDR3, as DNA: TGCAGTGCTCGGGACCACACTAACTATGGCTACACCTTC.